Listed here are 14 T cell receptor beta chains from one sample, sequenced in a study of T cell responses to AZD1222 COVID-19 vaccine. Data came from immunoSEQ multiplex PCR; TCRdb stores just in-frame clones and leaves some out. In the table there are fewer than 120,000 clones, under 95% of which are singletons. Sequencing was performed on peripheral blood, taken on day 0 of AZD1222 vaccination. These TCRs come from an adult in good health.

The chain combines TRBV19 with TRBJ1-3; TRBD1 might be the D (5 bases). The CDR3 consists of 15 residues. CDR1 is LNHDA and CDR2 is SQIVND in the germline V gene (reference sequence). The V end was cut by 8 bases, the J end by 0 bases, with 14 bases between. CDR3: CASGAEQYSGNTIYF. The CDR3 DNA follows: TGTGCCAGTGGGGCTGAGCAATACTCTGGAAACACCATATATTTT. The full variable domain, in which reference TRBV19 and TRBJ1-3 provide the parts outside the CDR3, is DGGITQSPKYLFRKEGQNVTLSCEQNLNHDAMYWYRQDPGQGLRLIYYSQIVNDFQKGDIAEGYSVSREKKESFPLTVTSAQKNPTAFYLCASGAEQYSGNTIYFGEGSWLTVV.

The CDR3 loop reads CASSPEVRQPQHF. The CDR3 coding sequence is TGTGCCAGCAGTCCAGAGGTCCGACAGCCCCAGCATTTT. The chain uses TRBV6-5 and TRBJ1-5; no definite D call. The CDR3 sequence is 13 residues long. Trimming stripped 5 bases from V and 7 bases from J, with 12 bases between. Germline values: CDR1 MNHEY, CDR2 SVGAGI.

This clone was detected a few times. CDR3: CATSDAGRPMNNEQFF. The DNA for the CDR3 is TGTGCCACCAGTGACGCGGGACGGCCTATGAACAATGAGCAGTTCTTC. The rearrangement links TRBV24-1 to TRBJ2-1, with a possible D match to TRBD2 (6 bases). The length of the CDR3 is 16 residues. V was cut by 4 bases and J by 5 bases, with 17 bases left in between. The germline V gene has CDR1 KGHDR and CDR2 SFDVKD.

The chain couples TRBV6-5 to TRBJ1-4; TRBD1 aligns across 8 bases. Germline V gene sequence: CDR1 MNHEY, CDR2 SVGAGI. Trimming cost V 7 bases and J 7 bases; bases outside gene matches: 8. The CDR3 totals 14 residues. As DNA, the CDR3 is TGTGCCAGCACGAGGACAGGGATTGGTGAAAAACTGTTTTTT. It specifies CASTRTGIGEKLFF.

This clone was recorded once. This chain links TRBV4-1 with TRBJ2-5; TRBD2 is a possible D gene (5 bases). CDR3 length equals 15 residues. Trimming cost V 4 bases and J 5 bases, with 17 bases left between them. Germline V CDR1 and CDR2: MGHRA, YSYEKL. The CDR3 DNA sequence: TGCGCCAGCAGCCCAAACGAGGGCCCCCGGGAGACCCAGTACTTC. This gives the protein CASSPNEGPRETQYF.

This sequence joins TRBV7-2 and TRBJ2-5, with 9 bases matching TRBD1. Per germline, CDR1 SGHTA and CDR2 FQGNSA. The CDR3 sequence is 16 residues long. Unmatched junction bases numbered 10, after V lost 5 bases and J lost 3 bases. The CDR3 region has the DNA TGTGCCAGCAGCCCGGCGGGACAGGGAGGGGAAGAGACCCAGTACTTC. The encoded protein is CASSPAGQGGEETQYF. Combining the CDR3 with reference TRBV7-2 and TRBJ2-5 gives the whole variable domain GAGVSQSPSNKVTEKGKDVELRCDPISGHTALYWYRQSLGQGLEFLIYFQGNSAPDKSGLPSDRFSAERTGGSVSTLTIQRTQQEDSAVYLCASSPAGQGGEETQYFGPGTRLLVL.

The chain combines TRBV18 with TRBJ2-7, with TRBD1 as a possible D gene (5 bases). The CDR3 loop spans 12 amino acids. Germline CDR1 KGHSH, CDR2 LQKENI. Trimming removed 5 bases from V and 7 bases from J, with 12 bases in between. The CDR3 region is CASSNYRQEQYF. The CDR3 nucleotides read TGTGCCAGCTCAAACTATCGACAGGAGCAGTACTTC.

The table lists this clone with a count of one. The rearrangement uses TRBV28 and TRBJ1-6; D is uncertain. Germline V gives CDR1 MDHEN, CDR2 SYDVKM. This CDR3 is 14 amino acids long. Trimming removed 2 bases from V and 5 bases from J, with 7 bases in between. For the CDR3, the DNA is TGTGCCAGCAGTTTAAATGCAGATAATTCACCCCTCCACTTT. Translation: CASSLNADNSPLHF. Full variable domain (outside the CDR3, taken from reference TRBV28 and TRBJ1-6): DVKVTQSSRYLVKRTGEKVFLECVQDMDHENMFWYRQDPGLGLRLIYFSYDVKMKEKGDIPEGYSVSREKKERFSLILESASTNQTSMYLCASSLNADNSPLHFGNGTRLTVT.

The chain joins TRBV2 to TRBJ1-1; possible D gene TRBD1, 5 bases. The germline V gene encodes CDR1 SNHLY and CDR2 FYNNEI. The CDR3 is 16 residues long. V was pared by 6 bases and J by 0 bases, with 17 bases between. Written as DNA, the CDR3 is TGTGCCAGCAGCCCCCGCGAGGGGAAAGTGAACACTGAAGCTTTCTTT. Protein: CASSPREGKVNTEAFF.

This chain connects TRBV7-9 to TRBJ1-5; 7 bases are a match to TRBD1. The trim removed 6 bases at V and 4 bases at J, leaving 3 bases unmatched. The germline gives CDR1 SEHNR, CDR2 FQNEAQ (reference sequence). This CDR3 region has 13 residues. DNA of the CDR3: TGTGCCAGCAGTCCGGACAGGAATCAGCCCCAGCATTTT. It encodes CASSPDRNQPQHF.

V and J are TRBV13 and TRBJ1-2; a possible D gene is TRBD1 (5 bases). The CDR3 totals 15 residues. Germline V gene lookup returns CDR1 PRHDT and CDR2 FYEKMQ (reference sequence). V was pared by 4 bases and J by 4 bases, with 16 bases between. The DNA for the CDR3 is TGTGCCAGCAGCTCCACCTCTCCAGGGAGCTATGGCTACACCTTC. It translates to CASSSTSPGSYGYTF.

The chain employs TRBV19 and TRBJ1-1; no clear D. The germline V gene has CDR1 LNHDA and CDR2 SQIVND (reference sequence). This CDR3 spans 14 amino acids. The ends were cut back, 3 bases at V and 8 bases at J, with 16 bases in the middle. The CDR3 sequence: CASSIPQLGEEAFF. CDR3 coding DNA: TGTGCCAGTAGTATTCCCCAGTTGGGTGAGGAAGCTTTCTTT. The whole variable domain, filled in from reference TRBV19 and TRBJ1-1, reads DGGITQSPKYLFRKEGQNVTLSCEQNLNHDAMYWYRQDPGQGLRLIYYSQIVNDFQKGDIAEGYSVSREKKESFPLTVTSAQKNPTAFYLCASSIPQLGEEAFFGQGTRLTVV.

This clone was seen once. V and J are TRBV2 and TRBJ1-4; TRBD1 aligns across 7 bases. V gave up 5 bases and J gave up 4 bases; unmatched junction bases: 7. The CDR3 consists of 15 residues. From germline, CDR1 is SNHLY and CDR2 FYNNEI. The CDR3 DNA reads TGTGCCAGCAGTCAGTACGGGACAGATAATGAAAAACTGTTTTTT. This encodes CASSQYGTDNEKLFF.

The V gene is TRBV27, the J gene TRBJ2-3; 9 positions agree with TRBD2. V lost 2 bases and J lost 2; bases outside the gene matches: 2. Germline V gene sequence: CDR1 MNHEY, CDR2 SMNVEV (reference sequence). CDR3 length equals 15 residues. The CDR3 region is CASSLIAGDTDTQYF. The CDR3, as DNA: TGTGCCAGCAGTTTAATAGCGGGGGACACAGATACGCAGTATTTT.